This passage covers 27 T cell receptor beta chains from one sample sequenced in a study of cytomegalovirus exposure and HLA in healthy donors. The PCR was carried out with 60 Vbeta primers and 13 Jbeta primers. Method: immunoSEQ multiplex PCR; TCRdb's copy keeps in-frame clones and lacks some. The table includes 85,000 to 110,000 clones, 76% detected once. The specimen sequenced was PBMCs. Receptor source: a woman younger than 35 in good health and CMV-seropositive.

This clone came up once. Written as DNA, the CDR3 is TGCGCCAGCAGCTTGGAGACAGTTAAAGGTTACGAGCAGTACTTC. Its translation is CASSLETVKGYEQYF. This rearrangement joins TRBV5-1 to TRBJ2-7, with a tentative D call TRBD1 (5 bases). The germline gives CDR1 SGHRS, CDR2 YFSETQ. V was shortened by 0 bases and J by 4 bases, with 14 bases between the two germline ends. This CDR3 is 15 amino acids long.

The CDR3 protein is CASSGTGTNQPQHF. The CDR3 DNA sequence: TGTGCCAGCAGTGGGACAGGAACCAATCAGCCCCAGCATTTT. The chain employs TRBV27 and TRBJ1-5, with TRBD1 matching over 8 bases. V lost 5 bases, J lost 3 bases, and 3 bases stayed unmatched. CDR1 and CDR2 from the germline V gene are MNHEY and SMNVEV (reference sequence). The CDR3 contains 14 residues.

V gene TRBV2 combines with J gene TRBJ1-5; 10 bases are shared with TRBD1. The V segment lost 8 bases and the J segment 3 bases; nucleotides outside the gene matches: 4. The length of the CDR3 is 14 residues. The germline gives CDR1 SNHLY, CDR2 FYNNEI. CDR3 amino acids: CASGDRGHNQPQHF. The DNA of the CDR3 is TGTGCCAGCGGGGACAGGGGTCACAATCAGCCCCAGCATTTT.

CDR3 sequence reads: CASSDRGDSGNTIYF. CDR3 in DNA: TGTGCCAGCAGTGACAGGGGGGATTCTGGAAACACCATATATTTT. The rearrangement joins TRBV27 to TRBJ1-3, with 9 bases matching TRBD1. CDR3 length: 15 amino acids. V shed 5 bases and J 1 base; nucleotides not matched to a gene: 3. Germline V CDR1 and CDR2: MNHEY, SMNVEV (reference sequence).

The chain recombines TRBV18 with TRBJ2-7; possible D gene TRBD2, 6 bases. The V end lost 6 bases, the J end lost 2 bases, and 17 bases lay between the germline ends. The CDR3 spans 15 residues. The germline V gene encodes CDR1 KGHSH and CDR2 LQKENI. The CDR3, as DNA: TGTGCCAGCTCCCTCGGGACTGGCCTCACCTACGAGCAGTACTTC. Protein sequence: CASSLGTGLTYEQYF.

This clone was observed a few times. This sequence joins TRBV7-3 and TRBJ2-7; TRBD2 matches 8 bases. The CDR3 has 15 amino acids. The germline CDR1 and CDR2 sequences are SGHTA and FQGTGA. The V segment lost 0 bases and the J segment 0 bases; nucleotides outside the gene matches: 1. CDR3 loop: CASSLTSGNSYEQYF. As DNA, the CDR3 is TGTGCCAGCAGCTTAACTAGCGGGAACTCCTACGAGCAGTACTTC.

V gene TRBV2 combines with J gene TRBJ2-5; D ambiguous. Germline-derived CDR1 and CDR2 are SNHLY and FYNNEI. There are 13 residues in the CDR3. The V gene lost 2 bases and the J gene lost 7 bases, with 11 bases spanning the gap. Here the CDR3 DNA reads TGTGCCAGCAGTGAATCCGACTTACCGACCCAGTACTTC. This codes for CASSESDLPTQYF.

This clone was observed a single time. The chain has TRBV27 and TRBJ2-1; 11 nucleotides agree with TRBD2. Germline values: CDR1 MNHEY, CDR2 SMNVEV (reference sequence). The trim removed 0 bases at V and 3 bases at J, leaving 4 bases unmatched. The CDR3 length is 17 residues. CDR3 nucleotide sequence: TGTGCCAGCAGTTTATCGGTGGGGACTAGCGGCTACAATGAGCAGTTCTTC. It is translated as CASSLSVGTSGYNEQFF.

V usage is TRBV7-8 and J usage is TRBJ2-1; TRBD1 is a possible D gene (6 bases). The CDR3 loop spans 15 amino acids. The V gene's germline CDR1 is SGHVS and CDR2 FQNEAQ. V lost 6 bases and J 6 bases, leaving 18 bases between the germline ends. CDR3 sequence reads: CASSLSRGRTNEQFF. The DNA for the CDR3 is TGTGCCAGCAGTCTGTCCAGGGGAAGGACCAATGAGCAGTTCTTC.

V and J are TRBV4-3 and TRBJ2-2, with D possibly TRBD2 on 7 matching bases. This CDR3 has 15 residues. Between the trimmed V and J ends, which lost 0 bases and 7 bases, there was a span of 12 bases. Germline V gives CDR1 LGHNA, CDR2 YSLEER. The CDR3 protein is CASSQDGGAIGELFF. DNA for the CDR3: TGCGCCAGCAGCCAAGATGGGGGGGCGATCGGGGAGCTGTTTTTT.

The chain carries TRBV13 and TRBJ2-1, with a weak D call TRBD1 (6 bases). Germline V gene sequence: CDR1 PRHDT, CDR2 FYEKMQ (reference sequence). CDR3 length: 15 residues. The V gene lost 5 bases and the J gene lost 5 bases, with 16 bases spanning the gap. The CDR3: CASSKDSLEDNEQFF. DNA for the CDR3: TGTGCCAGCAGCAAGGACAGTCTTGAGGACAATGAGCAGTTCTTC.

This chain joins TRBV7-9 and TRBJ1-1; the match to TRBD1 covers 7 bases. The CDR3 covers 16 residues. J was trimmed by 1 base and V by 6 bases; bases with no gene match: 11. The germline V gene has CDR1 SEHNR and CDR2 FQNEAQ (reference sequence). The CDR3, as DNA: TGTGCCAGCAGATCATTCGACAGGGACGAGAACACTGAAGCTTTCTTT. The encoded protein is CASRSFDRDENTEAFF.

J is TRBJ2-5 and V is TRBV7-3, with a weak D call TRBD2 (6 bases). V lost 1 base and J lost 5, with 14 bases in between. From germline, CDR1 is SGHTA and CDR2 FQGTGA. The CDR3 is 15 residues long. The CDR3 loop is CASSLIGGPGETQYF. In DNA, the CDR3 is TGTGCCAGCAGCTTAATAGGAGGGCCAGGCGAGACCCAGTACTTC.

The chain joins TRBV18 to TRBJ2-6, with 10 bases that match TRBD2. Trimming at V came to 4 bases and at J to 4 bases, leaving 10 bases not matched to a gene. The CDR3 length is 18 residues. Per germline, CDR1 KGHSH and CDR2 LQKENI. In DNA form, the CDR3 reads TGTGCCAGCTCACAGGGTCTAGCGGGAGCCGCAGGGGCCAACGTCCTGACTTTC. This sequence encodes CASSQGLAGAAGANVLTF.

In this sample, this clone turned up once. The chain couples TRBV5-1 to TRBJ2-1; TRBD2 aligns across 8 bases. Germline values: CDR1 SGHRS, CDR2 YFSETQ. Trimming removed 2 bases from V and 3 bases from J; junction bases left unmatched: 4. The CDR3 extends over 15 amino acids. CDR3 coding DNA: TGCGCCAGCAGCTTCGCGGGGGGACGCTACAATGAGCAGTTCTTC. It translates to CASSFAGGRYNEQFF.

This clone was observed a single time. One junction end disagrees with the germline gene, perhaps due to a read error. The rearrangement joins TRBV7-7 to TRBJ2-7; tentatively, D is TRBD1 (5 bases). CDR1 and CDR2 from the germline V gene are SSHAT and FNYEAQ (reference sequence). The CDR3 covers 16 residues. The CDR3 loop reads CASSPGQGPYSYEQYF. The CDR3 DNA follows: TGTGCTAGCAGCCCCGGGCAGGGCCCTTACTCCTACGAGCAGTACTTC.

The CDR3 region has the DNA TGTGCCAGCAGCTACCTTTTGGGGGGGGGAAACTCCTACGAGCAGTACTTC. This translates into CASSYLLGGGNSYEQYF. The rearrangement links TRBV5-6 to TRBJ2-7, with 7 bases identical to TRBD2. The germline V gene has CDR1 SGHDT and CDR2 YYEEEE. Trimming at V came to 3 bases and at J to 0 bases, leaving 12 bases not matched to a gene. This CDR3 has 17 amino acids.

The chain recombines TRBV4-2 with TRBJ1-5, with D possibly being TRBD1 (6 bases). This CDR3 has 15 amino acids. V was shortened by 2 bases and J by 9 bases, with 17 bases between the two germline ends. Germline CDR1 reads LGHNA; CDR2 reads YNFKEQ. The CDR3 loop is CASSQSDGTIRPQHF. The CDR3, as DNA: TGTGCCAGCAGCCAATCGGACGGGACAATCCGGCCCCAGCATTTT.

The rearrangement uses TRBV5-1 and TRBJ2-7; 7 bases are shared with TRBD2. The length of the CDR3 is 16 residues. In germline, CDR1 is SGHRS, CDR2 YFSETQ. The V gene end was trimmed by 0 bases and the J gene end by 4 bases; junction bases not matched to a gene: 10. The CDR3 protein is CASSLGRELDLYEQYF. The CDR3 nucleotides are TGCGCCAGCAGCTTGGGGCGGGAGCTCGACCTGTACGAGCAGTACTTC.

This chain links TRBV11-2 with TRBJ2-2, with 8 nucleotides matching TRBD1. The V segment lost 5 bases and the J segment 9 bases; nucleotides outside the gene matches: 11. The V gene's germline CDR1 is SGHAT and CDR2 FQNNGV. The CDR3 length is 15 residues. Here the CDR3 reads CASSLGQGLLRELFF. The DNA for the CDR3 is TGTGCCAGCAGCCTAGGACAGGGTTTATTACGGGAGCTGTTTTTT.

This clone was seen only once. The V and J genes are TRBV4-3 and TRBJ1-4; 9 bases are shared with TRBD1. V dropped 0 bases and J dropped 7; count of bases not matched to a gene: 15. CDR1 is LGHNA and CDR2 is YSLEER in the germline V gene. This CDR3 has 19 residues. CDR3 sequence: CASSQEGLVTGQGLEKLFF. Here the CDR3 DNA reads TGCGCCAGCAGCCAAGAAGGTTTAGTGACGGGACAGGGCCTTGAAAAACTGTTTTTT.

The rearrangement uses TRBV6-4 and TRBJ2-2, with TRBD2 as a possible D gene (6 bases). The V and J ends lost 6 bases and 0 bases respectively, with 11 bases between them. In germline, CDR1 is MRHNA, CDR2 SNTAGT. The CDR3 is 15 amino acids. CDR3 in amino acids: CASRETSTNTGELFF. The CDR3 nucleotides are TGTGCCAGCAGGGAGACTAGTACGAACACCGGGGAGCTGTTTTTT.

This clone was observed a few times. The gene calls are TRBV5-1 and TRBJ2-1; 15 nucleotides line up with TRBD2. Germline V gene sequence: CDR1 SGHRS, CDR2 YFSETQ. The CDR3 contains 16 residues. V lost 0 bases to trimming and J lost 10 bases; unmatched junction nucleotides: 5. For the CDR3, the DNA is TGCGCCAGCAGCTTGGGGACTAGCGGGAGGGTGGACGAGCAGTTCTTC. Its protein is CASSLGTSGRVDEQFF.

This clone was recorded once. CDR3 DNA sequence: TGCGCCAGCAGCCAAGGCGGGGGAAAACGGTCACCCCTCCACTTT. It codes for CASSQGGGKRSPLHF. The chain recombines TRBV4-1 with TRBJ1-6; possible D gene TRBD1, 5 bases. Germline V lookup: CDR1 MGHRA, CDR2 YSYEKL. The germline V and J ends were trimmed by 1 base and 10 bases, with 14 bases remaining between them. The CDR3 has 15 amino acids.

The CDR3 DNA reads as TGTGCCAGCAGGGCGGGCTACTCTGGGGCCAACGTCCTGACTTTC. This gives the protein CASRAGYSGANVLTF. This chain uses TRBV2 with TRBJ2-6, with D perhaps TRBD2 (5 bases). V lost 6 bases, J lost 0 bases, and 9 bases lay in between. The CDR3 is 15 amino acids. The germline V gene encodes CDR1 SNHLY and CDR2 FYNNEI.

This CDR3 is CASSLSEGFEQYF. The CDR3 bases are TGTGCCAGCAGCTTATCTGAGGGATTCGAGCAGTACTTC. The V call is TRBV7-9, the J call TRBJ2-7; perhaps TRBD2 as D (5 bases). The germline gives CDR1 SEHNR, CDR2 FQNEAQ (reference sequence). The CDR3 has 13 amino acids. The germline V and J ends were trimmed by 2 bases and 6 bases, with 11 bases remaining between them.

The chain has TRBV19 and TRBJ1-2; TRBD1 is a possible D gene (6 bases). CDR1 LNHDA and CDR2 SQIVND come from the germline V gene (reference sequence). The CDR3 sequence is 13 residues long. V lost 9 bases to trimming and J lost 3 bases, with 14 bases between them. The CDR3 DNA sequence: TGTGCCAGCGAACTCAGGACAGACTATGGCTACACCTTC. Translating gives CASELRTDYGYTF.